This T cell receptor beta chain stems from a study of glioma-infiltrating T cells (dated by TCRdb to the mid-2010s). For the study in its entirety: Glioma tissue, non-neoplastic brain tissue and matched peripheral blood mononuclear cells were used as sources from which TCR alpha- and beta-chain repertoires were sequenced. To measure divergence between tissue and blood T-cell populations, each tissue-infiltrating repertoire was compared with the peripheral blood repertoire of the same patient. Three low-grade glioma patients, about 8 primary glioblastoma patients and three non-glioma patients contributing non-neoplastic brain tissue were included in the paired cohort. General conclusions and limits of the study: Small numbers underpinned the group comparisons: under ten glioblastoma patients, three low-grade glioma patients and three non-neoplastic patients. VJ-independent divergence between tissue and blood was below expectation in non-neoplastic patients but above expectation in all gliomas, especially low-grade gliomas. Only a very small number of CDR3 sequences turned up in both tissue and blood, a result put down to high CDR3 diversity combined with limited sampling.

The iRepertoire nested amplicon-rescue multiplex PCR (arm-PCR) platform was used to amplify TCR alpha and beta CDR3 regions from RNA. For one-step reverse transcription and amplification, roughly 90-450 ng of tissue mRNA or PBMC total RNA was used as input. Following bead purification, Illumina adapters were added through a secondary multiplex PCR, and the libraries were then gel-purified between 200 and 400 bp. Demultiplexing relied on internal 6-nucleotide barcodes carried by the libraries. The libraries were sequenced on an Illumina MiSeq using 2x220 or 2x250 nucleotide paired-end reads. As for the authors' bioinformatics: Paired reads were merged using FLASH 1.2.11 and aligned with BWA-MEM to the GRCh37 human genome, and TRA and TRB reads were then extracted. An IMGT-derived reference of cassette sequences and CDR3 motifs, with pseudogenes included, was used for V and J assignment. Three-frame translation of reads was performed, and productive CDR3s were defined as those with a C...FGXG motif and no stop codons. A clonotype was defined as a unique combination of a V-J cassette pair and a CDR3 amino acid sequence. Hamming distance filtering was applied to reads, with thresholds set by the sequence error rate of each sample in mapped regions. TCRdb applied fastp at Q25 and MiXCR to the public reads, then kept only in-frame beta chains. Rows with one shared CDR3 protein collapse into an entry with the most common genes and DNA. TCRdb, rather than the study authors, made the V and J calls. This sample has under 200,000 distinct CDR3 sequences in its table, and about 32% of those were observed once. The ten largest clones capture 20% to 25% of the sample.

Points on this clonotype: The antigen it recognizes is unknown. Nothing much larger sits one base from this clone, and base qualities are not available.

Based on the germline V gene, the CDR1 and CDR2 sequences are SQVTM and ANQGSEA. The CDR3 measures 11 amino acids from cysteine to phenylalanine. Only the CDR3 DNA stays, 33 bases, in frame from base 1. V loses 7 bases at its end and J loses 5 bases; junction bases beyond the gene matches: 5. The TCR sequence derives from a human donor with low-grade glioma or glioblastoma, undergoing nonglioma brain surgery, or in good health (not recorded which). In this chain, TRBV29-1 is recombined with TRBJ2-7; 7 nucleotides in the junction match TRBD2. Sequenced input: glioma tissue, nonneoplastic brain tissue, or PBMCs (not recorded which). The sequenced DNA is TGCAGCGCGGAGAGCGGGAACGAGCAGTACTTC. Its amino acids are CSAESGNEQYF.